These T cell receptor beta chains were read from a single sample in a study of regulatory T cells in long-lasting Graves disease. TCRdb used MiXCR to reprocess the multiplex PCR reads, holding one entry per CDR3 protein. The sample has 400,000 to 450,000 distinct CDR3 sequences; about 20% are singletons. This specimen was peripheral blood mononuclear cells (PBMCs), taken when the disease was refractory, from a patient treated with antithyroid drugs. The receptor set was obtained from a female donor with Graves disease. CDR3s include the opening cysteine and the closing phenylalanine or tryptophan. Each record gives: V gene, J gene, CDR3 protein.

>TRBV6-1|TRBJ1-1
CASSRSGNTEAFF
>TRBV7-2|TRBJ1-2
CASSHWDRPNYGYTF
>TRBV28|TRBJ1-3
CASETGSGNTIYF
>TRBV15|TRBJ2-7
CATSHGTRDYEQYF
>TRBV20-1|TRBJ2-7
CSARASSSYEQYF
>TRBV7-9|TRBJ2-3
CASSQTGTTDTQYF
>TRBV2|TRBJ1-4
CASSDQGFAEKLFF
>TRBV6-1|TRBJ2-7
CASSVRDRGTYEQYF
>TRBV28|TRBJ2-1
CAIQGRTYNEQFF
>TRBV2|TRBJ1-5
CASGRGQGDNQPQHF
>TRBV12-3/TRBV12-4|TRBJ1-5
CASSFRGATWNQPQHF
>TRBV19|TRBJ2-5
CASSSGQGLIQTQYF
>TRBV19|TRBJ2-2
CASSTPQTNPVDTGELFF
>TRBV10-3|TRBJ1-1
CAIGEGKPEAFF
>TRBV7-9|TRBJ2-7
CASSKGSGTALVEQYF
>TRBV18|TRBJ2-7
CASSRPTSRSYEQYF
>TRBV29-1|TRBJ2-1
CSVFSGRVYNEQFF
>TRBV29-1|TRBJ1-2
CSVGQGEGYGYTF
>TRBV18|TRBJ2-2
CASSPNQIPGELFF
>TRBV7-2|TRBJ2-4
CASSFDSGRASHIQYF
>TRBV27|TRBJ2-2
CASTSGRANTGELFF
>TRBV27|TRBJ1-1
CASTAVDGNTEAFF
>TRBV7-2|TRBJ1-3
CASSPTEGSPGNTTYF
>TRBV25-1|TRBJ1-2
CASSDDRVFYGYTF
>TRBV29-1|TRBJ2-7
CSVGDSRGEQYF
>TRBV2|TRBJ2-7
CASSDAPPYEQYF
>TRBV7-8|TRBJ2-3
CASSLEGQGSDTQYF
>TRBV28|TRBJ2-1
CASSRGGPYNEQFF
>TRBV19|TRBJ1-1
CASRRREDTEAFF
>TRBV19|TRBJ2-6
CASSIGSFSGANVLTF
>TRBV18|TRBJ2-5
CASSGPRLEQETQYF
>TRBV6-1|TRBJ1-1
CASNFQGGINTEAFF
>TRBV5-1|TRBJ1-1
CASSSQGSQLMNTEAFF
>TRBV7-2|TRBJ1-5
CASSHDQGNQPQHF
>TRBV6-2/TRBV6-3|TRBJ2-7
CASSEGISYEQYF
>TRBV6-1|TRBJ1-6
CASARGRDNSPLHF
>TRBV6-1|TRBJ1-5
CASNVDRGSQPQHF
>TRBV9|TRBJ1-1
CASSGGVGLGAFF
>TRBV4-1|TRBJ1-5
CASSPGQGEAQPQHF
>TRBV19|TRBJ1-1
CASKRDSRENTEAFF
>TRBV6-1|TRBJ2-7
CASRIHRDGYYEQYF
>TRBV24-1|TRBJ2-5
CATSDLVSSGQETQYF
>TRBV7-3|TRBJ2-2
CASSSQQGPGELFF
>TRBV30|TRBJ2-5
CAFLASQETQYF
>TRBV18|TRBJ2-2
CASSLNRGDTGELFF
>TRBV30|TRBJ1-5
CAWSSGQGQPQHF
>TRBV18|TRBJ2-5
CASSPPSHETQYF
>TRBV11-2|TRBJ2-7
CASSWEGGPSYEQYF
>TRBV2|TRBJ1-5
CASRIRTGRDQPQHF
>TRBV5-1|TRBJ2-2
CASSLIGAPGELFF